This T cell receptor beta chain was profiled in a study of T-cell reconstitution after alpha-beta-depleted transplantation in children. Unique molecular identifiers were incorporated when the TCRbeta library was constructed. TCRdb reprocessed the PCR reads via MiXCR and lists one record per CDR3 protein. The sample contains around 240,000 distinct CDR3 sequences, approximately 9.8% of which appear only once. CDR1 MNHEY and CDR2 SVGEGT come from the germline V gene. V was clipped by 11 bases and J by 1 base, with 11 bases between them. The CDR3 loop spans 12 amino acids. The sample holds many counts of this clonotype.

The genes are TRBV6-2 or TRBV6-3 and TRBJ2-5; TRBD1 or TRBD2 may be the D gene (5 bases each). This specimen was PBMCs from the stem cell graft donor, taken from the stem cell graft. This receptor was taken from a human donor who donated a stem cell graft to a child with SCID. CDR3 sequence (DNA): TGTGCCTCGGGACGTGTCCAAGAGACCCAGTACTTC. Its translation: CASGRVQETQYF.